This passage covers 6 T cell receptor beta chains from one sample sequenced in a study of blood T cell repertoires in COVID-19 (dated by TCRdb to 2020 to 2021). Libraries were made using the immunoSEQ multiplex PCR assay. What TCRdb holds here is the immuneACCESS table cut down to in-frame rearrangements. Part of the clones is not present; checked against another copy, under half of the missing clones reflect an unresolved V gene, and the others are unexplained. This sample holds about 29,000 clones; roughly 80% were observed only once. The ten top clones hold more than 9.5% of the sample. Source material: peripheral blood. The origin of the receptors is an elderly man with active COVID-19.

This rearrangement joins TRBV25-1 to TRBJ1-2, with D perhaps TRBD1 (6 bases). The CDR3 sequence is 14 residues long. V was cut by 1 base and J by 6 bases, with 12 bases left in between. The germline gives CDR1 MGHDK, CDR2 SYGVNS. This CDR3 reads CASSESGGRNGYTF. In DNA, the CDR3 is TGTGCCAGCAGTGAATCCGGGGGGCGGAATGGCTACACCTTC.

The J gene is TRBJ2-5, the V gene TRBV5-4; 8 bases are a match to TRBD2. The CDR3 runs to 15 residues. Germline V lookup: CDR1 SGHNT, CDR2 YYREEE (reference sequence). The V gene end was trimmed by 2 bases and the J gene end by 3 bases; junction bases not matched to a gene: 6. The CDR3, as DNA: TGTGCCAGCAGCTTAAGAGCGGGGGAGAAAGAGACCCAGTACTTC. Amino acids: CASSLRAGEKETQYF. Filled out from reference TRBV5-4 and TRBJ2-5, the complete variable domain reads ETGVTQSPTHLIKTRGQQVTLRCSSQSGHNTVSWYQQALGQGPQFIFQYYREEENGRGNFPPRFSGLQFPNYSSELNVNALELDDSALYLCASSLRAGEKETQYFGPGTRLLVL.

The rearrangement links TRBV4-1 to TRBJ2-6; D remains unclear. CDR3 length: 16 residues. Between the trimmed V and J ends, which lost 1 base and 3 bases, there was a span of 10 bases. CDR1 is MGHRA and CDR2 is YSYEKL in the germline V gene. The CDR3 DNA follows: TGCGCCAGCAGCCAAGGTAGGAGAGGTGGGGCCAACGTCCTGACTTTC. It yields the protein CASSQGRRGGANVLTF.

The chain links TRBV5-1 to TRBJ1-1; 9 bases are a match to TRBD1. The CDR3 sequence is 15 residues long. Looked up from germline, CDR1 is SGHRS and CDR2 is YFSETQ. J gave up 3 bases and V 7 bases, and 10 bases lay outside the gene matches. The CDR3 nucleotides are TGCGCCAGCGCAAGTGGACAGGGGTATGACACTGAAGCTTTCTTT. Translated: CASASGQGYDTEAFF.

This chain uses TRBV5-1 with TRBJ2-1; 8 bases agree with TRBD1. Trimming removed 6 bases from V and 5 bases from J; junction bases left unmatched: 10. Per the germline V gene, CDR1 is SGHRS and CDR2 is YFSETQ. The CDR3 covers 15 residues. The CDR3: CASIPGQGRNNEQFF. Here the CDR3 DNA reads TGCGCCAGCATCCCAGGACAGGGTAGGAACAATGAGCAGTTCTTC.

The chain employs TRBV5-1 and TRBJ1-3, with D unresolved. The CDR3 length is 19 residues. V gave up 0 bases and J gave up 0 bases, with 19 bases separating them. Germline lookup yields CDR1 SGHRS and CDR2 YFSETQ. CDR3 amino acids: CASSLAGLNQVTSGNTIYF. The CDR3 DNA reads as TGCGCCAGCAGCTTGGCCGGACTAAATCAAGTTACCTCTGGAAACACCATATATTTT. The full variable domain, in which reference TRBV5-1 and TRBJ1-3 provide the parts outside the CDR3, is KAGVTQTPRYLIKTRGQQVTLSCSPISGHRSVSWYQQTPGQGLQFLFEYFSETQRNKGNFPGRFSGRQFSNSRSEMNVSTLELGDSALYLCASSLAGLNQVTSGNTIYFGEGSWLTVV.